This entry lists 10 T cell receptor beta chains sequenced from one sample in a study of blood T cell repertoires in COVID-19. Produced via immunoSEQ multiplex PCR; TCRdb's table is partial and in-frame only. The sample holds tens of thousands of clones, around 76% seen once. Material: peripheral blood. The origin of the receptors is a woman at least 80 years old with acute or convalescent COVID-19.

The chain employs TRBV12-3 or TRBV12-4 and TRBJ1-1; D is perhaps TRBD1 (5 bases). CDR3 length equals 12 residues. V lost 5 bases and J lost 7, with 11 bases in between. This CDR3 reads CASSRGTVEAFF. The CDR3 DNA reads TGTGCCAGCAGTAGGGGCACAGTTGAAGCTTTCTTT.

The chain uses TRBV7-7 and TRBJ2-1, with 9 bases lining up with TRBD2. The J segment lost 8 bases and the V segment lost 3 bases, leaving 8 bases of the junction unmatched. The CDR3 totals 15 residues. Germline CDR1 and CDR2: SSHAT and FNYEAQ (reference sequence). The DNA for the CDR3 is TGTGCCAGCAGCTTCGGCGGGAGGGCCGGCGATGAGCAGTTCTTC. Its translation is CASSFGGRAGDEQFF.

This chain links TRBV18 with TRBJ2-1; 14 nucleotides align to TRBD2. This CDR3 contains 17 residues. Per the germline V gene, CDR1 is KGHSH and CDR2 is LQKENI. J was trimmed by 0 bases and V by 6 bases; bases with no gene match: 4. CDR3 loop: CASSAGTSGSSYNEQFF. CDR3 nucleotide sequence: TGTGCCAGCTCGGCCGGGACTAGCGGGAGCTCCTACAATGAGCAGTTCTTC.

The chain is built from TRBV28 and TRBJ1-4; the D is unclear. Trimming removed 5 bases at V and 8 bases at J, with 18 bases between. The CDR3 length is 15 residues. Germline lookup yields CDR1 MDHEN and CDR2 SYDVKM. The CDR3 reads CASSQTTVKREKLFF. The CDR3 coding sequence is TGTGCCAGCAGTCAAACGACCGTTAAGAGGGAAAAACTGTTTTTT.

Relative to its sample, this clone is medium-sized. V usage is TRBV7-2 and J usage is TRBJ2-3; TRBD2 matches 10 bases. The J segment lost 4 bases and the V segment lost 1 base, leaving 2 bases of the junction unmatched. CDR1 is SGHTA and CDR2 is FQGNSA in the germline V gene. CDR3 length equals 15 residues. CDR3 amino acids: CASSLGSGRSDTQYF. CDR3 coding DNA: TGTGCCAGCAGCTTAGGTAGCGGGAGGTCAGATACGCAGTATTTT.

The chain has TRBV2 and TRBJ2-7, with TRBD2 matching 10 bases. The CDR3 runs to 14 residues. CDR1 SNHLY and CDR2 FYNNEI come from the germline V gene. V trimming: 7 bases; J trimming: 2 bases; junction bases outside the gene matches: 5. CDR3 residues: CASTIGLAAYEQYF. The CDR3 nucleotides are TGTGCCAGCACCATAGGACTAGCGGCCTACGAGCAGTACTTC. The full variable domain, its missing parts supplied by reference TRBV2 and TRBJ2-7, is EPEVTQTPSHQVTQMGQEVILRCVPISNHLYFYWYRQILGQKVEFLVSFYNNEISEKSEIFDDQFSVERPDGSNFTLKIRSTKLEDSAMYFCASTIGLAAYEQYFGPGTRLTVT.

The J gene is TRBJ2-1, the V gene TRBV2; 7 nucleotides match TRBD2. This CDR3 contains 15 residues. Germline V gene data show CDR1 as SNHLY and CDR2 as FYNNEI. With V trimmed by 6 bases and J by 7 bases, 12 bases remained unmatched. The CDR3 coding sequence is TGTGCCAGCAGGGTACTGGGGGGGTTGGCTAATGAGCAGTTCTTC. Translated, it gives CASRVLGGLANEQFF.

The V gene is TRBV7-9, the J gene TRBJ1-2; D is perhaps TRBD1 (6 bases). Germline CDR1 reads SEHNR; CDR2 reads FQNEAQ (reference sequence). Between the trimmed V and J ends, which lost 4 bases and 4 bases, there was a span of 19 bases. The CDR3 length is 16 residues. The CDR3 DNA sequence: TGTGCCAGCAGCTCCTTAGGGAAGGACAGACTCTATGGCTACACCTTC. It encodes CASSSLGKDRLYGYTF.

The chain recombines TRBV7-2 with TRBJ2-7, with TRBD2 matching 8 bases. Germline V gene data show CDR1 as SGHTA and CDR2 as FQGNSA. The length of the CDR3 is 15 residues. The junction had 13 bases not matched to a gene; V was cut back by 7 bases and J by 5 bases. The CDR3 nucleotides are TGTGCCAGCACCCCGGGGGGGCAGGGGCGCGACGAGCAGTACTTC. Translated: CASTPGGQGRDEQYF. The complete variable domain, with remaining parts taken from reference TRBV7-2 and TRBJ2-7, reads GAGVSQSPSNKVTEKGKDVELRCDPISGHTALYWYRQSLGQGLEFLIYFQGNSAPDKSGLPSDRFSAERTGGSVSTLTIQRTQQEDSAVYLCASTPGGQGRDEQYFGPGTRLTVT.

The V and J genes are TRBV13 and TRBJ2-2; D may be TRBD2 (6 bases). V lost 2 bases to trimming and J lost 1 base, with 8 bases between them. This CDR3 spans 15 amino acids. Germline lookup yields CDR1 PRHDT and CDR2 FYEKMQ (reference sequence). The CDR3 DNA follows: TGTGCCAGCAGCTTAATTAGCGGGAACACCGGGGAGCTGTTTTTT. Translation gives CASSLISGNTGELFF.